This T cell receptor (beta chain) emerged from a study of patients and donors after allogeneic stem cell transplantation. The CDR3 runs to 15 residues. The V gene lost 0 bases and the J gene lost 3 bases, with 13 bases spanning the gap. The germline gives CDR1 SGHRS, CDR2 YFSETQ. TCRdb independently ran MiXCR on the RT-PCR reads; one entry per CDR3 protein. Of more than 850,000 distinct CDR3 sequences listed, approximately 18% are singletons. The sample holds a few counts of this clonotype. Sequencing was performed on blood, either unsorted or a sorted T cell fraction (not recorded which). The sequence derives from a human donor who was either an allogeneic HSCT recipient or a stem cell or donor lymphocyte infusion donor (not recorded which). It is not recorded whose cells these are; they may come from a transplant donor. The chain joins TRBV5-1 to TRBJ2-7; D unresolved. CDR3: CASSLGSGLNYEQYF. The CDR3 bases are TGCGCCAGCAGCTTGGGCTCCGGGCTGAACTACGAGCAGTACTTC. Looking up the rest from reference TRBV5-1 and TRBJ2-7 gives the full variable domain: KAGVTQTPRYLIKTRGQQVTLSCSPISGHRSVSWYQQTPGQGLQFLFEYFSETQRNKGNFPGRFSGRQFSNSRSEMNVSTLELGDSALYLCASSLGSGLNYEQYFGPGTRLTVT.